This TCR beta chain was sequenced in a study of blood T cell repertoires in COVID-19. Turning to the study itself: Researchers got acute and convalescent COVID-19 samples from the United States, Italy and Spain. PBMCs, B-cell-depleted T cells, or T cells provided the cDNA or gDNA that made up the material.

Germline V gives CDR1 LNHDA, CDR2 SQIVND (reference sequence). This CDR3 has 13 residues. Trimming took off 3 bases at V and 7 bases at J, with 12 bases between the two ends. Original methodology: Estimation of nucleated cell counts was performed using reference gene primer amplification. Only in-frame clones appear in the TCRdb table, and some are missing; sequencing was by immunoSEQ multiplex PCR. V and J calls and clone size are as listed in that table; D and trimming were resolved from the DNA. Seen here are approximately 410,000 clones, 86% observed once, and the top ten hold more than 1.4%. This TCR was sampled from a young woman with active or convalescent COVID-19. The specimen was peripheral blood. The V and J genes are TRBV19 and TRBJ1-2, with a weak D call TRBD1 (5 bases). CDR3 sequence (DNA): TGTGCCAGTAGTATTCAGGGTATAAGTGGCTACACCTTC. Translating it yields CASSIQGISGYTF.